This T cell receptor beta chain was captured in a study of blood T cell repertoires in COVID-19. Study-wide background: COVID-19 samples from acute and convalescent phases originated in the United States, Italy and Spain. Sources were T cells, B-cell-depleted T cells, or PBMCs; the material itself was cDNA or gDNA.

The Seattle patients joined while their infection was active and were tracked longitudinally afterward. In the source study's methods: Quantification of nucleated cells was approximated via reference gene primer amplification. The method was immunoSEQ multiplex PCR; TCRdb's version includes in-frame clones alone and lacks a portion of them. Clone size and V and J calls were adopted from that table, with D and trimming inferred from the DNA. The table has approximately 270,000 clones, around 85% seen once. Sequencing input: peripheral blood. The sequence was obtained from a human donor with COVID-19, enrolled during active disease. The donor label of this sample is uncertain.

The CDR3, as DNA: TGCGCCAGCAGCTTCCAGACAGGTATAAACACTGAAGCTTTCTTT. Residues: CASSFQTGINTEAFF. This sequence joins TRBV5-1 and TRBJ1-1, with D possibly being TRBD1 (6 bases). The CDR3 runs to 15 residues. Deletions cut 2 bases from V and 2 bases from J, with 13 bases between. The germline V gene encodes CDR1 SGHRS and CDR2 YFSETQ. Together with reference TRBV5-1 and TRBJ1-1, the CDR3 gives the full variable domain: KAGVTQTPRYLIKTRGQQVTLSCSPISGHRSVSWYQQTPGQGLQFLFEYFSETQRNKGNFPGRFSGRQFSNSRSEMNVSTLELGDSALYLCASSFQTGINTEAFFGQGTRLTVV.